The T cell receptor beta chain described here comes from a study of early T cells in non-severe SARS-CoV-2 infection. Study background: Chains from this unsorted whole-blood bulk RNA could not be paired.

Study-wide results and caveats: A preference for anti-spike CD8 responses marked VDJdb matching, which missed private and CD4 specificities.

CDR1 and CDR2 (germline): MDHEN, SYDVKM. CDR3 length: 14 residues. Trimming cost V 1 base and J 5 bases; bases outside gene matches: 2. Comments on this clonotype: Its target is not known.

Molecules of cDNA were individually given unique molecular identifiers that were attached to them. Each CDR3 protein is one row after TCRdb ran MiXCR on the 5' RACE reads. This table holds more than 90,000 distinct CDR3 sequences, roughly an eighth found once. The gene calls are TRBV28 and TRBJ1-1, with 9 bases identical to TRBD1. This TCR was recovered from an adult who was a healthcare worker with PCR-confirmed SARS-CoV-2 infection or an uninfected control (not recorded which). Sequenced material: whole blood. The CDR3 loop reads CASSLLGQGTEAFF. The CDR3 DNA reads TGTGCCAGCAGTTTATTGGGACAGGGAACTGAAGCTTTCTTT.